This T cell receptor (beta chain) was found in a study of vaccination and CD4 T cells after COVID-19. Treatment of the sample: roughly nine-day PBMC culture with coronavirus spike peptide pools or control peptides (ViraFEST assay). In the ViraFEST assay, peptide-pool expansion preceded TCR sequencing of expanded clonotypes. General study findings and limits: Looking at convalescent patients, a median approximately 86% of reactive clones were present only post-vaccination.

A note on this clonotype: Its cognate antigen is unknown.

Cultured CD4+ T cells had their DNA profiled by the Oncomine TCR Beta short-read assay. TCRdb ran MiXCR on the PCR reads and lists one entry per CDR3 protein. The sample carries about 9,100 distinct CDR3 sequences, about 65% recorded once. Trimming removed 7 bases from V and 3 bases from J; junction bases left unmatched: 4. This CDR3 has 14 residues. From germline, CDR1 is MNHEY and CDR2 SMNVEV (reference sequence). The chain combines TRBV27 with TRBJ2-1; TRBD1 agrees at 9 bases. The sequencing sample was made of CD4+ T cells from blood, cultured in vitro. The TCR was taken from a human donor who had recovered from COVID-19. CDR3 loop: CASTRGQGYNEQFF. CDR3 sequence (DNA): TGTGCCAGCACCCGGGGACAGGGCTACAATGAGCAGTTCTTC.